This T cell receptor (beta chain) was identified during a study of blood T cell repertoires in COVID-19. Authors' analysis steps: Reference gene primer amplification gave estimated nucleated cell counts. This table comes from immunoSEQ multiplex PCR, and its TCRdb copy is limited to in-frame clones, with some not included. V and J calls and clone size are as listed in that table; D and trimming were resolved from the DNA. The sample yields about 340,000 clones, 86% seen once. This CDR3 comprises 15 residues. With 5 bases clipped from V and 6 bases from J, the junction kept 11 bases outside the gene matches. The V gene's germline CDR1 is MNHNY and CDR2 SVGAGI (reference sequence). Seattle enrolled patients during active infection and tracked them longitudinally.

Sequencing was carried out using peripheral blood. The genes are TRBV6-6 and TRBJ1-2, with 8 bases fitting TRBD1. This TCR was recovered from a woman aged 60-75 years with COVID-19, enrolled during active disease. The CDR3 sequence: CASSPPTGVSHGYTF. CDR3 bases: TGTGCCAGCAGTCCCCCGACAGGGGTAAGCCATGGCTACACCTTC.